This entry describes one T cell receptor beta chain. Its matching antigen is unknown. Generated by immunoSEQ multiplex PCR, the TCRdb table keeps only in-frame clones and is missing some. The profile covers around 43,000 clones, with roughly nine tenths appearing a single time and about 12% taken by the ten largest. These data come from a study of OX40 agonist ivuxolimab in advanced cancers. Looking at the study overall: Patients in the trial were receiving intravenous ivuxolimab every 2 weeks, at doses of 0.01 to 10 mg/kg. Patients enrolled in dose escalation were diagnosed with hepatocellular carcinoma, melanoma, renal cell or head and neck cancer. Study-wide results and caveats: The study observed clonal expansion of CD4+ and CD8+ blood T cells by week 6 at 0.1 to 3.0 mg/kg.

Systemic immunosuppression or a history of autoimmune disease excluded patients. CDR1 is SNHLY, CDR2 FYNNEI, per germline. V was shortened by 3 bases and J by 8 bases, with 11 bases between the two germline ends. The CDR3 has 13 amino acids. The V and J genes are TRBV2 and TRBJ2-1; D remains unclear. This material consisted of CD4+ or CD8+ T cells sorted from blood, taken in a trial of the OX40 agonist ivuxolimab. The origin of this receptor is an adult with an advanced solid tumor such as melanoma, head and neck, liver or kidney cancer. The DNA for the CDR3 is TGTGCCAGCAGTGACCTCGCTGGGGATGAGCAGTTCTTC. This encodes CASSDLAGDEQFF.